These 27 T cell receptor beta chains share one sample of origin, sequenced in a study of T-cell memory formation after mild COVID-19. TCRdb redid the calling of the 5' RACE reads with MiXCR, one entry per CDR3 protein. This sample has a few hundred thousand distinct CDR3 sequences, with roughly 10% found just once. The specimen was PBMCs or a T cell subset sorted from them (not recorded which). These receptors all come from a man in his late teens or twenties who had mild COVID-19 (a few samples of this study predate the infection). Cell type and time point are not known.

This clonotype was seen many times. As DNA, the CDR3 is TGCAGTGCTAGTTCTAGCGGGGGATCGAACACCGGGGAGCTGTTTTTT. Encoded protein: CSASSSGGSNTGELFF. The chain employs TRBV20-1 and TRBJ2-2; 10 bases fit TRBD2. The junction had 4 bases not matched to a gene; V was cut back by 3 bases and J by 0 bases. The CDR3 contains 16 residues. Germline V gene sequence: CDR1 DFQATT, CDR2 SNEGSKA (reference sequence).

The rearrangement uses TRBV10-2 and TRBJ2-2, with 11 bases aligning to TRBD2. After removal of 4 bases from V and 2 bases from J, the junction contained 12 bases not matched to a gene. Germline lookup yields CDR1 WSHSY and CDR2 SAAADI. This CDR3 is built from 19 residues. CDR3 protein: CASSGTGTSGEINTGELFF. Here the CDR3 DNA reads TGCGCCAGCAGTGGGACCGGGACTAGCGGAGAGATAAACACCGGGGAGCTGTTTTTT.

The rearrangement uses TRBV9 and TRBJ1-2; D is unresolved. Looked up from germline, CDR1 is SGDLS and CDR2 is YYNGEE. Trimming took off 2 bases at V and 3 bases at J, with 5 bases between the two ends. This CDR3 is built from 12 residues. CDR3 sequence reads: CASSVADYGYTF. For the CDR3, the DNA is TGTGCCAGCAGCGTGGCGGACTATGGCTACACCTTC.

This clonotype was picked up a small number of times. The chain uses TRBV9 and TRBJ2-3, with D possibly TRBD2 on 6 matching bases. Germline assignment: CDR1 SGDLS and CDR2 YYNGEE. Trimming left V 6 bases short and J 3 bases short, with 14 bases between. The CDR3 runs 14 residues. Here the CDR3 reads CASTKAEGTDTQYF. CDR3 coding DNA: TGTGCCAGCACGAAAGCGGAGGGAACAGATACGCAGTATTTT.

This clonotype was seen many times. The chain links TRBV7-2 to TRBJ2-3, with TRBD2 identical over 10 bases. Germline lookup yields CDR1 SGHTA and CDR2 FQGNSA. This CDR3 is built from 15 residues. V lost 3 bases, J lost 2 bases, and 2 bases stayed unmatched. The CDR3 DNA reads TGTGCCAGCAGCTTTAGCGGGGGGAACACAGATACGCAGTATTTT. Encoded protein: CASSFSGGNTDTQYF.

This clonotype was detected a few times. CDR3 loop: CASSFDGGPYNEQFF. CDR3 DNA sequence: TGTGCCAGCAGCTTTGATGGCGGCCCCTACAATGAGCAGTTCTTC. The chain combines TRBV7-3 with TRBJ2-1, with D unclear. CDR1 is SGHTA, CDR2 FQGTGA, per germline. The CDR3 contains 15 residues. V lost 3 bases, J lost 2 bases, and 11 bases lay in between.

The chain employs TRBV7-9 and TRBJ1-4, with 7 nucleotides matching TRBD1. V was pared by 4 bases and J by 7 bases, with 6 bases of the junction left unmatched. Germline CDR1 SEHNR, CDR2 FQNEAQ (reference sequence). The CDR3 runs 14 residues. For the CDR3, the DNA is TGTGCCAGCAGCTCGACAGGGCGGCGTGAAAAACTGTTTTTT. Its protein is CASSSTGRREKLFF.

The chain is built from TRBV5-4 and TRBJ2-7; TRBD2 is a possible D gene (5 bases). The length of the CDR3 is 12 residues. Germline V gives CDR1 SGHNT, CDR2 YYREEE (reference sequence). V dropped 4 bases and J dropped 7 bases, with 12 bases sitting between them. CDR3 sequence: CASSRDTGEQYV. As DNA, the CDR3 is TGTGCCAGCAGCCGGGATACTGGGGAGCAGTACGTC.

The gene calls are TRBV7-2 and TRBJ1-2; D perhaps matches TRBD1 (5 bases). CDR3 length: 14 residues. From germline, CDR1 is SGHTA and CDR2 FQGNSA. Trimming took 7 bases from V and 6 from J, leaving 18 bases between them. DNA for the CDR3: TGTGCCAGCACCCGTGAAACACAGGAAGATGGCTACACCTTC. Translated: CASTRETQEDGYTF.

A single count supports this clonotype. The chain has TRBV15 and TRBJ1-1; D not resolved. In germline, CDR1 is LNHNV, CDR2 YYDKDF (reference sequence). The CDR3 has 12 amino acids. V lost 8 bases, J lost 3 bases, and 10 bases lay in between. The CDR3 loop reads CATQAVYTEAFF. CDR3 coding DNA: TGTGCCACCCAGGCCGTGTACACTGAAGCTTTCTTT.

In DNA form, the CDR3 reads TGTGCCGGAACGGACAGACCCGGGTGGACTGAAGCTTTCTTT. It is translated as CAGTDRPGWTEAFF. The J gene is TRBJ1-1, the V gene TRBV6-1; tentative D call: TRBD1 (6 bases). CDR1 and CDR2 (germline): MNHNS, SASEGT. The CDR3 sequence is 14 residues long. Trimming shortened V by 11 bases and J by 5 bases, and 21 bases separated the two germline ends.

This clonotype was recorded a few times. V and J are TRBV5-1 and TRBJ2-3; D gene uncertain. Germline V gene lookup returns CDR1 SGHRS and CDR2 YFSETQ. CDR3 length: 13 residues. With 4 bases removed from V and 5 bases from J, the gap between germline ends came to 11 bases. The CDR3 DNA follows: TGCGCCAGCAGCCAGACGGACCGAGATACGCAGTATTTT. It codes for CASSQTDRDTQYF.

This clonotype has more than one count but fewer than ten. The V and J genes are TRBV9 and TRBJ1-1, with a weak D call TRBD1 (5 bases). The CDR3 has 14 amino acids. V was pared by 4 bases and J by 0 bases, with 10 bases between. Per the germline V gene, CDR1 is SGDLS and CDR2 is YYNGEE. For the CDR3, the DNA is TGTGCCAGCAGCCCGACAGACATGAACACTGAAGCTTTCTTT. Protein: CASSPTDMNTEAFF.

The V call is TRBV4-3, the J call TRBJ2-3; possibly TRBD1 for D (8 bases). Germline CDR1 and CDR2: LGHNA and YSLEER. Trimming shortened V by 4 bases and J by 5 bases, and 16 bases separated the two germline ends. The CDR3 is 15 residues long. This CDR3 reads CASSLEDREGDTQYF. The CDR3 DNA follows: TGCGCCAGCAGCCTCGAGGACAGGGAGGGAGATACGCAGTATTTT.

This chain joins TRBV6-5 and TRBJ1-1; D is perhaps TRBD1 (5 bases). V was shortened by 2 bases and J by 0 bases, with 10 bases between the two germline ends. The germline gives CDR1 MNHEY, CDR2 SVGAGI. The CDR3 extends over 15 amino acids. This chain's CDR3 is CASSYARGMNTEAFF. For the CDR3, the DNA is TGTGCCAGCAGTTACGCGAGGGGCATGAACACTGAAGCTTTCTTT.

Relative to its sample, this clonotype is medium-sized. This chain uses TRBV7-6 with TRBJ2-3; D possibly corresponds to TRBD1 (6 bases). The CDR3 has 16 amino acids. CDR1 and CDR2 (germline): SGHVS, FNYEAQ. The ends were cut back, 3 bases at V and 2 bases at J, with 15 bases in the middle. The CDR3 DNA sequence: TGTGCCAGCAGCTTTACGGGTAGGGGGTACACAGATACGCAGTATTTT. Amino acid sequence: CASSFTGRGYTDTQYF.

This chain joins TRBV12-5 and TRBJ2-7, with TRBD1 matching over 7 bases. The CDR3 consists of 13 residues. Germline V lookup: CDR1 LGHNT, CDR2 FRNRAP. Trimming removed 6 bases from V and 2 bases from J; junction bases left unmatched: 4. Here the CDR3 reads CASGPTGTYEQYF. CDR3 DNA sequence: TGTGCTAGTGGCCCGACAGGGACCTACGAGCAGTACTTC. Based on the CDR3 plus reference TRBV12-5 and TRBJ2-7, the full variable domain is DARVTQTPRHKVTEMGQEVTMRCQPILGHNTVFWYRQTMMQGLELLAYFRNRAPLDDSGMPKDRFSAEMPDATLATLKIQPSEPRDSAVYFCASGPTGTYEQYFGPGTRLTVT.

This clonotype has just a few counts. The chain couples TRBV6-2 or TRBV6-3 to TRBJ1-2; D remains unclear. CDR1 MNHEY and CDR2 SVGEGT come from the germline V gene. V lost 0 bases and J 4 bases, leaving 12 bases between the germline ends. The CDR3 has 15 residues. The CDR3 nucleotides are TGTGCCAGCAGTTACTCGAAAGGGCCGATCTATGGCTACACCTTC. This codes for CASSYSKGPIYGYTF.

The chain combines TRBV5-6 with TRBJ2-1, with TRBD1 matching over 8 bases. Looked up from germline, CDR1 is SGHDT and CDR2 is YYEEEE. The V segment lost 2 bases and the J segment 8 bases; nucleotides outside the gene matches: 12. The CDR3 is made up of 16 amino acids. In DNA, the CDR3 is TGTGCCAGCAGCTTCGCAGGGGGCTCCCTATTGGATGAGCAGTTCTTC. Its protein is CASSFAGGSLLDEQFF.

This clonotype was counted only a few times. The V call is TRBV7-9, the J call TRBJ2-7; D unclear. The V gene lost 0 bases and the J gene lost 3 bases, with 6 bases spanning the gap. The CDR3 is 13 amino acids. Germline CDR1 reads SEHNR; CDR2 reads FQNEAQ (reference sequence). In nucleotides, the CDR3 is TGTGCCAGCAGCTTAGCGGGGTACTACGAGCAGTACGTC. Protein product: CASSLAGYYEQYV.

The rearrangement joins TRBV11-2 to TRBJ2-3; possible D gene TRBD2, 7 bases. CDR1 and CDR2 from the germline V gene are SGHAT and FQNNGV. V lost 0 bases and J lost 8, with 12 bases in between. The CDR3 contains 14 residues. The CDR3 region has the DNA TGTGCCAGCAGCTTAGATTGGGGGGGCGGTACGCAGTATTTT. This encodes CASSLDWGGGTQYF.

This clonotype appeared many times. The chain employs TRBV29-1 and TRBJ2-1, with D perhaps being TRBD1 or TRBD2 (5 bases each). V was trimmed by 7 bases and J by 1 base, leaving 20 bases between them. This CDR3 is 16 amino acids long. Germline CDR1 and CDR2: SQVTM and ANQGSEA. Here the CDR3 DNA reads TGCAGCGCCGGAGGTGGGGCGGTAAGATCCTACAATGAGCAGTTCTTC. It encodes CSAGGGAVRSYNEQFF.

This clonotype was counted between two and nine times. The chain is built from TRBV6-1 and TRBJ2-1; 10 nucleotides align to TRBD1. V trimming: 3 bases; J trimming: 9 bases; junction bases outside the gene matches: 5. The CDR3 is 14 amino acids. The germline CDR1 and CDR2 sequences are MNHNS and SASEGT. The CDR3 DNA reads as TGTGCCAGCAGTGACACCGGGACAGGGGTTGAGCAGTTCTTC. It specifies CASSDTGTGVEQFF.

This clonotype was seen a handful of times. The chain joins TRBV5-5 to TRBJ2-3, with 8 bases aligning to TRBD2. V shed 4 bases and J 4 bases; nucleotides not matched to a gene: 8. Looked up from germline, CDR1 is SGHKS and CDR2 is YYEKEE (reference sequence). CDR3 length: 15 amino acids. The CDR3 is CASSPSGTSADTQYF. The DNA of the CDR3 is TGTGCCAGCAGCCCATCAGGGACTAGTGCAGATACGCAGTATTTT.

The CDR3 DNA follows: TGTGCCAGCAGCCAAGGTGGACCTGGGGCCAACGTCCTGACTTTC. It codes for CASSQGGPGANVLTF. The gene calls are TRBV3-1 and TRBJ2-6; no firm D call. In germline, CDR1 is LGHDT, CDR2 YNNKEL (reference sequence). The V end lost 1 base, the J end lost 2 bases, and 6 bases lay between the germline ends. The CDR3 covers 15 residues. Together with reference TRBV3-1 and TRBJ2-6, the CDR3 gives the full variable domain: DTAVSQTPKYLVTQMGNDKSIKCEQNLGHDTMYWYKQDSKKFLKIMFSYNNKELIINETVPNRFSPKSPDKAHLNLHINSLELGDSAVYFCASSQGGPGANVLTFGAGSRLTVL.

This clonotype was detected only a few times. This rearrangement joins TRBV12-3 or TRBV12-4 to TRBJ2-1, with 7 nucleotides matching TRBD2. This CDR3 has 13 amino acids. The J segment lost 7 bases and the V segment lost 7 bases, leaving 7 bases of the junction unmatched. CDR3 DNA sequence: TGTGCCAGCACTTTGGGGCGGGGGAATGAGCAGTTCTTC. This encodes CASTLGRGNEQFF.

A few counts support this clonotype. The J gene is TRBJ1-2, the V gene TRBV20-1; D is unclear. CDR1 is DFQATT and CDR2 is SNEGSKA in the germline V gene (reference sequence). The CDR3 is 14 residues long. V was clipped by 0 bases and J by 4 bases, with 12 bases between them. CDR3 in amino acids: CSAREPGLLYGYTF. CDR3 in DNA: TGCAGTGCTAGAGAACCAGGACTGCTCTATGGCTACACCTTC.